The 27 T cell receptor beta chains presented below share a single source sample, sequenced in a study of T-cell reconstitution after alpha-beta-depleted transplantation in children. The TCRbeta library was prepared with unique molecular identifiers. TCRdb re-analysed the PCR reads in MiXCR, keeping a single row per CDR3 protein. Among over 150,000 distinct CDR3 sequences listed, under 8.5% were seen once. This sample comprised PBMCs, obtained before TCRalphabeta/CD19-depleted stem cell transplant. Receptor source: a boy aged 2-9 years with acute lymphoblastic leukemia, due to receive a stem cell transplant.

The chain couples TRBV5-1 to TRBJ1-5, with D possibly being TRBD1 (5 bases). The CDR3 covers 15 residues. CDR1 and CDR2 (germline): SGHRS, YFSETQ. Trimming took 4 bases from V and 5 from J, leaving 16 bases between them. Here the CDR3 DNA reads TGCGCCAGCAGCCCGGAACACCTAGGGGATCAGCCCCAGCATTTT. It encodes CASSPEHLGDQPQHF.

This clonotype was recorded at least ten times. The gene calls are TRBV24-1 and TRBJ1-2; no definite D call. Germline V gene lookup returns CDR1 KGHDR and CDR2 SFDVKD. Trimming stripped 4 bases from V and 7 bases from J, with 6 bases between. This CDR3 contains 11 residues. The CDR3 DNA follows: TGTGCCACCAGTGACCCACTTGGCTACACCTTC. It codes for CATSDPLGYTF.

In its sample, this clonotype was seen many times. CDR3 nucleotides: TGCGCCAGCATCGACATAGCGGGGTCCGGGGAGCTGTTTTTT. Translation: CASIDIAGSGELFF. This sequence joins TRBV5-1 and TRBJ2-2; 8 nucleotides match TRBD2. The CDR3 contains 14 residues. The germline V gene has CDR1 SGHRS and CDR2 YFSETQ. J gave up 6 bases and V 6 bases, and 7 bases lay outside the gene matches.

The V call is TRBV6-2 or TRBV6-3, the J call TRBJ1-5; TRBD1 aligns across 9 bases. CDR1 and CDR2 from the germline V gene are MNHEY and SVGEGT. With 4 bases clipped from V and 4 bases from J, the junction kept 2 bases outside the gene matches. The CDR3 has 14 amino acids. The CDR3 here is CASSWTGENQPQHF. Here the CDR3 DNA reads TGTGCCAGCAGTTGGACAGGGGAAAATCAGCCCCAGCATTTT.

This clonotype came up many times. The chain carries TRBV4-3 and TRBJ2-7; D is ambiguous. This CDR3 region has 14 residues. The germline V gene has CDR1 LGHNA and CDR2 YSLEER. V gave up 3 bases and J gave up 1 base, with 10 bases separating them. The CDR3 here is CASSHSGSSYEQYF. CDR3 DNA sequence: TGCGCCAGCAGCCATTCCGGGTCTTCCTACGAGCAGTACTTC.

This clonotype showed up just a few times. The rearrangement uses TRBV9 and TRBJ1-2, with D hard to call. CDR3 size: 14 residues. Trimming pared 0 bases from V and 5 bases from J, leaving 11 bases between. In germline, CDR1 is SGDLS, CDR2 YYNGEE. CDR3 sequence: CASSVALTDYGYTF. The CDR3 coding sequence is TGTGCCAGCAGCGTAGCTCTCACGGATTATGGCTACACCTTC.

The chain uses TRBV30 and TRBJ2-2; D is uncertain. Germline-derived CDR1 and CDR2 are GTSNPN and SVGIG (reference sequence). V shed 2 bases and J shed 7 bases, with 8 bases lying between them. The length of the CDR3 is 12 residues. The CDR3 protein is CAWSSGGGELFF. CDR3 DNA: TGTGCCTGGAGTTCTGGTGGCGGGGAGCTGTTTTTT.

This clonotype was detected a few times. The chain is built from TRBV5-1 and TRBJ2-3, with 11 bases identical to TRBD2. V was clipped by 0 bases and J by 5 bases; unmatched bases: 5. This CDR3 is built from 16 residues. Germline V gives CDR1 SGHRS, CDR2 YFSETQ. As DNA, the CDR3 is TGCGCCAGCAGCTTGGTTAGCGGGGGGGCCATAGATACGCAGTATTTT. Encoded protein: CASSLVSGGAIDTQYF.

This clonotype was observed a handful of times. The rearrangement links TRBV6-2 or TRBV6-3 to TRBJ2-7, with D tentatively TRBD1 (5 bases). Trimming removed 8 bases from V and 4 bases from J, with 12 bases in between. This CDR3 spans 12 amino acids. From germline, CDR1 is MNHEY and CDR2 SVGEGT. The CDR3 region is CASAGAGYEQYF. CDR3 in DNA: TGTGCCAGCGCTGGGGCTGGGTACGAGCAGTACTTC.

This clonotype occurred a few times. The genes are TRBV5-6 and TRBJ1-2; D is unclear. V lost 0 bases and J 6 bases, leaving 6 bases between the germline ends. CDR3 size: 12 residues. Germline-derived CDR1 and CDR2 are SGHDT and YYEEEE. CDR3 region: CASSLGIDGYTF. The CDR3 DNA is TGTGCCAGCAGCTTGGGGATTGATGGCTACACCTTC.

The chain links TRBV7-9 to TRBJ2-7; 9 bases map to TRBD1. V shed 6 bases and J 3 bases; nucleotides not matched to a gene: 9. This CDR3 is 15 amino acids long. Germline V gene data show CDR1 as SEHNR and CDR2 as FQNEAQ (reference sequence). CDR3 coding DNA: TGTGCCAGCAGAAGCAGCCGGGACAGGGTCTACGAGCAGTACTTC. This sequence encodes CASRSSRDRVYEQYF.

This clonotype has ten or more counts. The chain combines TRBV29-1 with TRBJ2-3, with D unresolved. Per the germline V gene, CDR1 is SQVTM and CDR2 is ANQGSEA. The V end lost 0 bases, the J end lost 5 bases, and 9 bases lay between the germline ends. There are 13 residues in the CDR3. The CDR3 coding sequence is TGCAGCGTTGAAGAGCGGAGAGGAGATACGCAGTATTTT. It codes for CSVEERRGDTQYF.

This clonotype has more than one count but fewer than ten. V is TRBV7-2 and J is TRBJ1-2; 7 bases are a match to TRBD1. CDR3 length equals 16 residues. V was clipped by 4 bases and J by 5 bases; unmatched bases: 13. The germline V gene encodes CDR1 SGHTA and CDR2 FQGNSA. The CDR3 DNA reads as TGTGCCAGCAGCTCGGGCCGAAACGCGGGACAGTATGGCTACACCTTC. Translation: CASSSGRNAGQYGYTF.

About this clonotype itself: The CDR3 does not close with the conserved phenylalanine or tryptophan, likely indicating a read error. V usage is TRBV27 and J usage is TRBJ2-3; D is undetermined. Germline CDR1 and CDR2: MNHEY and SMNVEV (reference sequence). The CDR3 consists of 13 residues. Trimming pared 2 bases from V and 4 bases from J, leaving 7 bases between. The CDR3 sequence is CASSLTGPDTQYV. The DNA for the CDR3 is TGTGCCAGCAGTTTAACCGGGCCAGATACGCAGTATGTT.

The chain carries TRBV18 and TRBJ2-7, with TRBD2 matching 7 bases. Germline CDR1 KGHSH, CDR2 LQKENI. V was pared by 3 bases and J by 6 bases, with 17 bases of the junction left unmatched. This CDR3 has 17 amino acids. As DNA, the CDR3 is TGTGCCAGCTCACCCATTCCGGCGGGAGCTGGTGAGAGCGAGCAGTACTTC. This codes for CASSPIPAGAGESEQYF.

This clonotype was counted ten times or more. The chain links TRBV6-2 or TRBV6-3 to TRBJ2-3, with D maybe TRBD2 (5 bases). Trimming pared 7 bases from V and 5 bases from J, leaving 13 bases between. This CDR3 is 13 amino acids long. From germline, CDR1 is MNHEY and CDR2 SVGEGT. The CDR3 region is CASTPLAGDTQYF. DNA for the CDR3: TGTGCCAGCACCCCTCTGGCGGGAGATACGCAGTATTTT.

The chain employs TRBV28 and TRBJ2-3; D is uncertain. The CDR3 is made up of 14 amino acids. Per germline, CDR1 MDHEN and CDR2 SYDVKM. Between the trimmed V and J ends, which lost 4 bases and 4 bases, there was a span of 12 bases. The DNA of the CDR3 is TGTGCCAGCAGTTCCAATCGGCCCCCAGATACGCAGTATTTT. Its protein is CASSSNRPPDTQYF.

To note about this clonotype: Just one base apart from a much larger clone, this may be a read error. This is likely a read error, given that the CDR3 carries no conserved phenylalanine or tryptophan at its end. The chain joins TRBV9 to TRBJ2-3; 7 bases align to TRBD1. There are 15 residues in the CDR3. Trimming removed 0 bases from V and 3 bases from J; junction bases left unmatched: 4. Germline V gives CDR1 SGDLS, CDR2 YYNGEE. The CDR3 nucleotides read TGTGCCAGCAGCGTAGCCGTGGGACAGACAGATACGCAGTATCTT. Translated, it gives CASSVAVGQTDTQYL.

Ten or more counts support this clonotype. This may arise from a read error, as a much more abundant clone is one base away. The V gene is TRBV5-5, the J gene TRBJ2-7; D is uncertain. In germline, CDR1 is SGHKS, CDR2 YYEKEE (reference sequence). The CDR3 is 13 amino acids. The V end lost 2 bases, the J end lost 2 bases, and 8 bases lay between the germline ends. The CDR3 DNA follows: TGTGCCAGCAGCTTTGGGCAGACCTACGAGCAGTACTTC. This translates into CASSFGQTYEQYF.

This clonotype turned up a few times. The chain has TRBV29-1 and TRBJ1-2; the D is unclear. The CDR3 covers 12 residues. CDR1 and CDR2 (germline): SQVTM, ANQGSEA. V lost 3 bases and J lost 8, with 13 bases in between. CDR3 region: CSVESRGTGYTF. CDR3 nucleotide sequence: TGCAGCGTTGAGAGTCGGGGAACGGGCTACACCTTC.

This clonotype was seen repeatedly, ten times or more. The chain joins TRBV7-2 to TRBJ2-2; D unclear. Per the germline V gene, CDR1 is SGHTA and CDR2 is FQGNSA. The V end lost 1 base, the J end lost 6 bases, and 9 bases lay between the germline ends. The CDR3 has 14 residues. CDR3 DNA sequence: TGTGCCAGCAGCTTAGGGGTTGCGTCCGGGGAGCTGTTTTTT. Encoded protein: CASSLGVASGELFF.

This clonotype occurred a few times. The DNA for the CDR3 is TGCAGTGCTAGAGCGGGGGGCGCCTATGGTGAGCAGTTCTTC. Translating gives CSARAGGAYGEQFF. The chain employs TRBV20-1 and TRBJ2-1; D may be TRBD2 (7 bases). V gave up 1 base and J gave up 9 bases, with 16 bases separating them. The CDR3 length is 14 residues. CDR1 is DFQATT and CDR2 is SNEGSKA in the germline V gene (reference sequence).

In its sample, this clonotype was seen many times. The chain employs TRBV27 and TRBJ2-3; TRBD2 aligns across 12 bases. Germline V gene sequence: CDR1 MNHEY, CDR2 SMNVEV (reference sequence). The CDR3 runs to 16 residues. Unmatched junction bases numbered 11, after V lost 4 bases and J lost 9 bases. The CDR3, as DNA: TGTGCCAGCAGTTCCCACTCTAGCGGGGGGGCATACACGCAGTATTTT. This translates into CASSSHSSGGAYTQYF.

This clonotype was detected many times. The chain uses TRBV2 and TRBJ1-1; D is undetermined. CDR1 is SNHLY, CDR2 FYNNEI, per germline. The CDR3 spans 11 residues. The V end lost 8 bases, the J end lost 3 bases, and 7 bases lay between the germline ends. The CDR3 nucleotides read TGTGCCAGCTTAGGTGACACTGAAGCTTTCTTT. Its protein is CASLGDTEAFF.

The rearrangement joins TRBV12-3 or TRBV12-4 to TRBJ2-7; 8 nucleotides match TRBD1. CDR3 size: 15 residues. Germline trimming cut 5 bases from V and 6 bases from J; bases unmatched to any gene: 12. CDR3 DNA: TGTGCCAGCAGTCCTTCAGGGGGCTATATGAGCGAGCAGTACTTC. Its translation is CASSPSGGYMSEQYF.

This clonotype has ten or more counts. The chain has TRBV20-1 and TRBJ2-3, with D perhaps matching TRBD1 or TRBD2 (5 bases each). Per germline, CDR1 DFQATT and CDR2 SNEGSKA (reference sequence). Trimming left V 5 bases short and J 6 bases short, with 18 bases between. The CDR3 sequence is 14 residues long. The CDR3, as DNA: TGCAGTGCTGGTCACAGGAGAGGCGGGGATACGCAGTATTTT. As protein: CSAGHRRGGDTQYF.

This clonotype showed up just a few times. J is TRBJ2-7 and V is TRBV6-2 or TRBV6-3; D is ambiguous. The CDR3 is 11 residues long. Between the trimmed V and J ends, which lost 2 bases and 7 bases, there was a span of 6 bases. The germline V gene encodes CDR1 MNHEY and CDR2 SVGEGT. DNA of the CDR3: TGTGCCAGCAGTTACAACAGAGAGCAGTACTTC. Its protein product is CASSYNREQYF.